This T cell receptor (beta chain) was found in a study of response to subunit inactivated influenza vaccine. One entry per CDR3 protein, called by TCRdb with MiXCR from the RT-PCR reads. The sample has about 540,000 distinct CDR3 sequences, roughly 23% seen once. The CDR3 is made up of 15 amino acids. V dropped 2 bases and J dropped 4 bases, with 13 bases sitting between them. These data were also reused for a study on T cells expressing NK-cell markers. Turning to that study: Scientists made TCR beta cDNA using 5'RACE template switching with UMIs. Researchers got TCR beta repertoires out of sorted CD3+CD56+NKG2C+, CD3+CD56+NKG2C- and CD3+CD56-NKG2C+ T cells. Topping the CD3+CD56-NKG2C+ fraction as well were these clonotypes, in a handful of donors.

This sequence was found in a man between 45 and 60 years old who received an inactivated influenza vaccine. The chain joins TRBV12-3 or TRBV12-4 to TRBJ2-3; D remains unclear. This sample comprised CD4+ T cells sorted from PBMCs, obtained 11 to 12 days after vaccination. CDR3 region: CASSLRQMMADTQYF. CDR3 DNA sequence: TGTGCCAGCAGTTTAAGGCAGATGATGGCAGATACGCAGTATTTT.